These 9 T cell receptor beta chains came from one sample sequenced in a study of blood T cell repertoires in COVID-19. TCRdb keeps only in-frame clones here, not all; method: immunoSEQ multiplex PCR. The profile shows 200,000 to 250,000 clones, approximately 86% of them singletons. The sequenced sample consisted of peripheral blood. The receptors derive from a woman of 80 years or more with acute or convalescent COVID-19.

The chain recombines TRBV19 with TRBJ2-5, with 7 bases identical to TRBD1. Looked up from germline, CDR1 is LNHDA and CDR2 is SQIVND (reference sequence). CDR3 length: 13 residues. V shed 5 bases and J 3 bases; nucleotides not matched to a gene: 3. CDR3 in amino acids: CASSVTGEETQYF. Written as DNA, the CDR3 is TGTGCCAGTAGTGTTACAGGGGAAGAGACCCAGTACTTC.

The V call is TRBV28, the J call TRBJ1-5; TRBD1 might be the D (5 bases). CDR1 is MDHEN and CDR2 is SYDVKM in the germline V gene. There are 16 residues in the CDR3. The V gene lost 5 bases and the J gene lost 0 bases, with 14 bases spanning the gap. The CDR3 reads CASSPLGGISNQPQHF. The CDR3 DNA reads TGTGCCAGCAGTCCTTTGGGGGGGATTAGCAATCAGCCCCAGCATTTT.

The J gene is TRBJ1-4, the V gene TRBV4-1; 8 bases match TRBD1. The CDR3 runs to 14 residues. Germline CDR1 MGHRA, CDR2 YSYEKL. V lost 5 bases, J lost 8 bases, and 7 bases stayed unmatched. This CDR3 reads CASSSGGVGEKLFF. CDR3 in DNA: TGCGCCAGCAGCTCAGGGGGCGTCGGGGAAAAACTGTTTTTT.

The chain carries TRBV7-8 and TRBJ2-1; 10 bases are shared with TRBD2. The CDR3 is 17 residues long. Germline CDR1 and CDR2: SGHVS and FQNEAQ. The J segment lost 7 bases and the V segment lost 5 bases, leaving 14 bases of the junction unmatched. The chain's CDR3 is CASSRRVLAGIGNEQFF. The CDR3 DNA follows: TGTGCCAGCAGCCGACGGGTACTAGCGGGGATTGGGAATGAGCAGTTCTTC.

The V and J genes are TRBV10-3 and TRBJ2-1; 10 bases are shared with TRBD2. The CDR3 is 17 amino acids. V trimming: 2 bases; J trimming: 0 bases; junction bases outside the gene matches: 4. Germline V lookup: CDR1 ENHRY, CDR2 SYGVKD. The CDR3 loop reads CAISEGSGGVSYNEQFF. CDR3 nucleotides: TGTGCCATCAGTGAGGGGAGCGGGGGGGTCTCCTACAATGAGCAGTTCTTC.

The rearrangement uses TRBV7-8 and TRBJ1-3; 9 bases are a match to TRBD1. CDR1 and CDR2 (germline): SGHVS, FQNEAQ. The CDR3 is 16 residues long. V was pared by 5 bases and J by 2 bases, with 7 bases of the junction left unmatched. The CDR3 DNA reads TGTGCCAGCAGCCAAGGGGACAGGGTGACTGGAAACACCATATATTTT. Translating it yields CASSQGDRVTGNTIYF. The complete variable domain, with remaining parts taken from reference TRBV7-8 and TRBJ1-3, reads GAGVSQSPRYKVAKRGQDVALRCDPISGHVSLFWYQQALGQGPEFLTYFQNEAQLDKSGLPSDRFFAERPEGSVSTLKIQRTQQEDSAVYLCASSQGDRVTGNTIYFGEGSWLTVV.

The genes are TRBV5-1 and TRBJ2-3; 15 bases map to TRBD2. V lost 4 bases and J lost 6; bases outside the gene matches: 15. The CDR3 loop spans 19 amino acids. Germline V lookup: CDR1 SGHRS, CDR2 YFSETQ. The CDR3 is CASSLTPGLAGGSGDTQYF. The DNA for the CDR3 is TGCGCCAGCAGCCTGACGCCGGGACTAGCGGGGGGATCCGGGGATACGCAGTATTTT.

This clone appeared a few times. The rearrangement links TRBV5-1 to TRBJ1-1; the D gene is possibly TRBD1 (6 bases). The CDR3 has 14 residues. V lost 1 base and J lost 4, with 11 bases in between. CDR1 and CDR2 from the germline V gene are SGHRS and YFSETQ. Here the CDR3 DNA reads TGCGCCAGCAGCTTGCCACAGGGTAGCACTGAAGCTTTCTTT. As protein: CASSLPQGSTEAFF.

The chain recombines TRBV5-1 with TRBJ2-2; D gene ambiguous. The CDR3 is 15 residues long. Germline CDR1 is SGHRS and CDR2 is YFSETQ. The V and J ends lost 0 bases and 0 bases respectively, with 6 bases between them. CDR3 residues: CASSLVISNTGELFF. CDR3 sequence (DNA): TGCGCCAGCAGCTTGGTTATCTCGAACACCGGGGAGCTGTTTTTT.